This T cell receptor (beta chain) was found in a study of blood T cells in healthy people across ages. A sample-barcoded 5' primer and a J-beta primer mix were used in a second PCR of about 7 to 12 cycles. TCRdb reprocessed the 5' RACE reads via MiXCR and lists one record per CDR3 protein. The sample shows about 1.5 million distinct CDR3 sequences, approximately 38% of them seen only once. The CDR3 spans 12 residues. V gave up 6 bases and J gave up 9 bases, with 11 bases separating them. The germline V gene has CDR1 SEHNR and CDR2 FQNEAQ (reference sequence). The V call is TRBV7-9, the J call TRBJ2-2; no firm D call. Specimen: blood. The receptor comes from a woman younger than 30 in good health. The CDR3 here is CASRSTERELFF. The DNA for the CDR3 is TGTGCCAGCAGATCAACTGAGCGGGAGCTGTTTTTT.